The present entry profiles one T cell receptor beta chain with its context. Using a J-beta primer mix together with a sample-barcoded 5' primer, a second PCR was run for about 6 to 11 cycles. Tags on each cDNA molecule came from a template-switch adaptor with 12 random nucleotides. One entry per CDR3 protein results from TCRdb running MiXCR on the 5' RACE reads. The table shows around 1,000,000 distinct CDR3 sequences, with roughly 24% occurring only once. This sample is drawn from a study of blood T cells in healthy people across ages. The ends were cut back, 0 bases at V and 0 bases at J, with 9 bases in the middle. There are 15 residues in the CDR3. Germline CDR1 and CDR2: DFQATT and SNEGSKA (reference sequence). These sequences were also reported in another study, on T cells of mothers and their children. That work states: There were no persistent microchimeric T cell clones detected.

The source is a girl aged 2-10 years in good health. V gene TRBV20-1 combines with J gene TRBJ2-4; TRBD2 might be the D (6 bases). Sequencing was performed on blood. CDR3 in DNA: TGCAGTGCTAGAGAGGCGGGATTAGCCAAAAACATTCAGTACTTC. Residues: CSAREAGLAKNIQYF.